One sample yielded the 3 T cell receptor beta chains listed below, sequenced in a study of CD8 T cells in ankylosing spondylitis. General study findings and limits: What appeared characteristic of ankylosing spondylitis blood was a TCR beta motif of seven to nine highly homologous variants.

TCRdb re-called the 5' RACE reads with MiXCR, one entry per CDR3 protein. The sample lists about 450,000 distinct CDR3 sequences, roughly a quarter occurring once. What these receptors recognize is not known. Input material: blood, either unsorted or a sorted T cell fraction (not recorded which). Every receptor here comes from a male donor with ankylosing spondylitis.

The V call is TRBV20-1, the J call TRBJ2-5, with D possibly being TRBD1 (5 bases). The CDR3 runs 14 residues. Germline V gene lookup returns CDR1 DFQATT and CDR2 SNEGSKA (reference sequence). Trimming stripped 1 base from V and 5 bases from J, with 14 bases between. The CDR3 is CSARVGRETETQYF. CDR3 in DNA: TGCAGTGCTAGAGTCGGCAGGGAAACGGAGACCCAGTACTTC.

This clonotype was observed at least ten times. The chain recombines TRBV18 with TRBJ1-1; no definite D call. Trimming took off 6 bases at V and 7 bases at J, with 12 bases between the two ends. CDR1 is KGHSH and CDR2 is LQKENI in the germline V gene. The CDR3 sequence is 12 residues long. CDR3 sequence (DNA): TGTGCCAGCTCGGTGGGTGAGGGTGAAGCTTTCTTT. Residues: CASSVGEGEAFF.

This clonotype was seen at least ten times. The chain links TRBV5-1 to TRBJ2-1; D remains unclear. Germline V gives CDR1 SGHRS, CDR2 YFSETQ. The germline V and J ends were trimmed by 4 bases and 8 bases, with 19 bases remaining between them. CDR3 size: 15 residues. The CDR3 sequence: CASSKTTPSFDEQFF. The DNA of the CDR3 is TGCGCCAGCAGCAAAACAACCCCTAGTTTTGATGAGCAGTTCTTC.